This T cell receptor beta chain was obtained from a study of metastatic and nonmetastatic thyroid tumors. This clone was recorded at least ten times. Original processing notes: For papillary thyroid cancer, a distant-metastasis classifier was constructed from CDR3 differences observed across clinicopathological groups. TCRdb reassembled clones from the PCR reads with MiXCR. V and J calls and clone size were set by TCRdb, not the authors. In the table there are approximately 58,000 clones, 20% to 25% of which are singletons. Patients had received no treatment of any kind before thyroid surgery. This CDR3 has 14 amino acids. V lost 6 bases and J lost 3, with 15 bases in between. The germline CDR1 and CDR2 sequences are DFQATT and SNEGSKA (reference sequence).

This chain uses TRBV20-1 with TRBJ2-1, with D unclear. What was sequenced was blood. This TCR derives from a female donor with papillary thyroid cancer or a benign thyroid nodule (not recorded which). Some clones in this sample may be carry-over from other donors' samples. The CDR3, as DNA: TGCAGTGCCCCCTTGGGAATCATCTACAATGAGCAGTTCTTC. Translating it yields CSAPLGIIYNEQFF.